The source of this T cell receptor (beta chain) is a study of blood T cell repertoires in COVID-19. Study-level background: From T cells, B-cell-depleted T cells, or PBMCs came the material, which was cDNA or gDNA.

The CDR3 length is 13 residues. In germline, CDR1 is SGDLS, CDR2 YYNGEE. V was cut by 0 bases and J by 3 bases, with 6 bases left in between. In the original processing: Estimates of nucleated cell counts were drawn from the amplification of reference gene primers. TCRdb's table, derived via immunoSEQ multiplex PCR, lists solely in-frame clones and lacks some. The V and J calls and clone size are taken from that table; D and trimming were inferred from the DNA. This sample has under 250,000 clones, with 84% found just once. This TCR came from a woman in her forties or fifties with active or convalescent COVID-19. This chain connects TRBV9 to TRBJ1-2, with D possibly TRBD1 on 5 matching bases. The sequenced material came from peripheral blood. The CDR3, as DNA: TGTGCCAGCAGCGTAGGGGGGGACTATGGCTACACCTTC. Translated, it gives CASSVGGDYGYTF.